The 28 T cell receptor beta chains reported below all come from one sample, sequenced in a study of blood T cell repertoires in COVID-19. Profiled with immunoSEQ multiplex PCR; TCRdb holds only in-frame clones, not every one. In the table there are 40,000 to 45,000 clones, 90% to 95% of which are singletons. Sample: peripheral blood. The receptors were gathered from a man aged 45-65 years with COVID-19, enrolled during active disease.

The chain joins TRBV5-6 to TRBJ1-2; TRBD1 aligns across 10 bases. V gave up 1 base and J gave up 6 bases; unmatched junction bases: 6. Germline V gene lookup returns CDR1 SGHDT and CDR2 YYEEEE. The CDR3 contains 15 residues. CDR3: CASSLWDRGHHGYTF. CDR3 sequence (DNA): TGTGCCAGCAGCTTGTGGGACAGGGGTCATCATGGCTACACCTTC.

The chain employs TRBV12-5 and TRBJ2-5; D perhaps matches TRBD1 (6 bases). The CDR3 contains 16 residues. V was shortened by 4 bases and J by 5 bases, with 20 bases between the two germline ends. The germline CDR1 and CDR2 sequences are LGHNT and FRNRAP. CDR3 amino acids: CASGSPSGTRRETQYF. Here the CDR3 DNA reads TGTGCTAGTGGTTCCCCTTCCGGGACAAGGCGGGAGACCCAGTACTTC.

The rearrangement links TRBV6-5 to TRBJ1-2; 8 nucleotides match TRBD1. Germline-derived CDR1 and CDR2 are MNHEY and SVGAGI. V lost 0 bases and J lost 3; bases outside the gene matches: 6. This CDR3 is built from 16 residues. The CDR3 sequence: CASSYSGAGGDYGYTF. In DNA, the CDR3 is TGTGCCAGCAGTTACTCGGGTGCAGGGGGCGACTATGGCTACACCTTC.

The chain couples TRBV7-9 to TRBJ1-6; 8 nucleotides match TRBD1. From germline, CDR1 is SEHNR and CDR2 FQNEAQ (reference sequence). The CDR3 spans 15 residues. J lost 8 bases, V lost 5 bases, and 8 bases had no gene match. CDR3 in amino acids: CASSPGQGADSPLHF. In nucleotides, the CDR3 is TGTGCCAGCAGCCCGGGGCAGGGGGCCGATTCACCCCTCCACTTT.

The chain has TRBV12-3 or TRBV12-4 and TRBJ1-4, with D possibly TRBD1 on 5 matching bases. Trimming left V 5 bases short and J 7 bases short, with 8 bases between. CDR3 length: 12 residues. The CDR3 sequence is CASSLGGEKLFF. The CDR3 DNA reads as TGTGCCAGCAGTCTCGGGGGTGAAAAACTGTTTTTT.

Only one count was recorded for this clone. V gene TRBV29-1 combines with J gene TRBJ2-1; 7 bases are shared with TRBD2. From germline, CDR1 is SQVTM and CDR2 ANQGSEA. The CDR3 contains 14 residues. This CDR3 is CSIGRTGGFNEQFF. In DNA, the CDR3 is TGCAGTATCGGACGGACGGGGGGTTTTAATGAGCAGTTCTTC.

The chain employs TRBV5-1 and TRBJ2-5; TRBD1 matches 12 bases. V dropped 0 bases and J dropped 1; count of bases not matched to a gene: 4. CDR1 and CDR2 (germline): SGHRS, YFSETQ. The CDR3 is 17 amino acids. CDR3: CASSLAPGQGAQETQYF. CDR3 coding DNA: TGCGCCAGCAGCTTGGCCCCGGGACAGGGGGCCCAAGAGACCCAGTACTTC.

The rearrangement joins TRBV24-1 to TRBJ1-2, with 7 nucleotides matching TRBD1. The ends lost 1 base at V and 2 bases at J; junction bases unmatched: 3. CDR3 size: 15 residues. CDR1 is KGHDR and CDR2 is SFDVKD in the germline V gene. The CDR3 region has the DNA TGTGCCACCAGTGATTTATCAGGGGGGAACTATGGCTACACCTTC. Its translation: CATSDLSGGNYGYTF.

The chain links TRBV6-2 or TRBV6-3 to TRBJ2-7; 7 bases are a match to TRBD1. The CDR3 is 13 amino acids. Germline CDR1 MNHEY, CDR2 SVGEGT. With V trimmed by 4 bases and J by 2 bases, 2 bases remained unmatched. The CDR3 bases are TGTGCCAGCAGTTTGACAGGGACCTACGAGCAGTACTTC. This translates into CASSLTGTYEQYF.

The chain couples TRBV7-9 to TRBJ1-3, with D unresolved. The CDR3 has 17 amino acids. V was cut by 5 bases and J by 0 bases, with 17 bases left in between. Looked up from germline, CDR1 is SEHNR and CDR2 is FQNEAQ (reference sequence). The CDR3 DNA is TGTGCCAGCAGCCCCCCATTCCGCTTGAGCTCTGGAAACACCATATATTTT. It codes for CASSPPFRLSSGNTIYF.

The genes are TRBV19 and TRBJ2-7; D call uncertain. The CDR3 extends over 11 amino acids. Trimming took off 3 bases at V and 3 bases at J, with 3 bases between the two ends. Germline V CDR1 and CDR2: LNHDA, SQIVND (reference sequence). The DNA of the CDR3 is TGTGCCAGTAGTATCGGCTACGAGCAGTACTTC. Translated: CASSIGYEQYF. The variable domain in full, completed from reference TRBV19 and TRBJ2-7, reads DGGITQSPKYLFRKEGQNVTLSCEQNLNHDAMYWYRQDPGQGLRLIYYSQIVNDFQKGDIAEGYSVSREKKESFPLTVTSAQKNPTAFYLCASSIGYEQYFGPGTRLTVT.

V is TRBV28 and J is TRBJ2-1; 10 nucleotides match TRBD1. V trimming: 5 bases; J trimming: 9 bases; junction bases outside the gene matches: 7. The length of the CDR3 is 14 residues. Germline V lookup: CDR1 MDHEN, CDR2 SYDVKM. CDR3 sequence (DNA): TGTGCCAGCAGTCCGGGACAGGGGCGCGGTGAGCAGTTCTTC. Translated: CASSPGQGRGEQFF. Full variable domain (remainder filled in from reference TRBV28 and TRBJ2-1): DVKVTQSSRYLVKRTGEKVFLECVQDMDHENMFWYRQDPGLGLRLIYFSYDVKMKEKGDIPEGYSVSREKKERFSLILESASTNQTSMYLCASSPGQGRGEQFFGPGTRLTVL.

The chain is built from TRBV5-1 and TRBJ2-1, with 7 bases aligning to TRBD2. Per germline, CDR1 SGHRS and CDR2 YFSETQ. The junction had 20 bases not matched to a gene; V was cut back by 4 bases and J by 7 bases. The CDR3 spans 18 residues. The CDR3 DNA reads TGCGCCAGCAGCCCTGACTTAGTATCCGGGAGGAGTGGGAATGAGCAGTTCTTC. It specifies CASSPDLVSGRSGNEQFF.

CDR3 amino acids: CASSLEGGTGYTF. As DNA, the CDR3 is TGCGCCAGCAGCTTGGAAGGGGGCACTGGCTACACCTTC. This rearrangement joins TRBV5-1 to TRBJ1-2; 7 positions agree with TRBD1. The length of the CDR3 is 13 residues. The V segment lost 0 bases and the J segment 7 bases; nucleotides outside the gene matches: 3. CDR1 is SGHRS and CDR2 is YFSETQ in the germline V gene.

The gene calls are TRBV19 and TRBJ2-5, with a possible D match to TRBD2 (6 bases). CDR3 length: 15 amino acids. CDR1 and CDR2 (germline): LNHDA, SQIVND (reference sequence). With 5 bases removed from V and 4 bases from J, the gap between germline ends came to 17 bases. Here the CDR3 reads CASSHPRGTGETQYF. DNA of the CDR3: TGTGCCAGTAGTCATCCTCGGGGGACGGGAGAGACCCAGTACTTC. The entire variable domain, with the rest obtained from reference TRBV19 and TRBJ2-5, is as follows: DGGITQSPKYLFRKEGQNVTLSCEQNLNHDAMYWYRQDPGQGLRLIYYSQIVNDFQKGDIAEGYSVSREKKESFPLTVTSAQKNPTAFYLCASSHPRGTGETQYFGPGTRLLVL.

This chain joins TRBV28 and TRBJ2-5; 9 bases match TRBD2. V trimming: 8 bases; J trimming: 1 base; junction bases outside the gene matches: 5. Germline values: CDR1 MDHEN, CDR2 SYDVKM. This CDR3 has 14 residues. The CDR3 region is CASFAGGIQETQYF. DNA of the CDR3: TGTGCCAGCTTTGCGGGAGGGATCCAAGAGACCCAGTACTTC.

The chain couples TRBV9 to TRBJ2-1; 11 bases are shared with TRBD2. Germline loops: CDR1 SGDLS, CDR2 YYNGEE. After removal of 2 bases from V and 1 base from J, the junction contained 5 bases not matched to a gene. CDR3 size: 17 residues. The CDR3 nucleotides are TGTGCCAGCAGCGTCGGGACTAGCGGCGTATCCTACAATGAGCAGTTCTTC. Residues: CASSVGTSGVSYNEQFF. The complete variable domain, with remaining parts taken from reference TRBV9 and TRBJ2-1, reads DSGVTQTPKHLITATGQRVTLRCSPRSGDLSVYWYQQSLDQGLQFLIQYYNGEERAKGNILERFSAQQFPDLHSELNLSSLELGDSALYFCASSVGTSGVSYNEQFFGPGTRLTVL.

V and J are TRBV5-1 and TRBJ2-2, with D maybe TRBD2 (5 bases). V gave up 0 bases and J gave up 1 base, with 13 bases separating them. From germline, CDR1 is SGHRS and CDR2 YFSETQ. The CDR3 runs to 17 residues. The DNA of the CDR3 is TGCGCCAGCAGCTTGGGTAGGGCGGGTCTGAACACCGGGGAGCTGTTTTTT. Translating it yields CASSLGRAGLNTGELFF.

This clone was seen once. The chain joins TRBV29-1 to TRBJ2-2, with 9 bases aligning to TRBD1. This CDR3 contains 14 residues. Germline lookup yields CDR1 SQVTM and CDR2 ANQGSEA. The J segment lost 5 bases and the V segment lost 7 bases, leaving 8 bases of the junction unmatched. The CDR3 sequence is CSAIGQGKTGELFF. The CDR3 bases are TGCAGCGCCATAGGACAGGGGAAGACCGGGGAGCTGTTTTTT.

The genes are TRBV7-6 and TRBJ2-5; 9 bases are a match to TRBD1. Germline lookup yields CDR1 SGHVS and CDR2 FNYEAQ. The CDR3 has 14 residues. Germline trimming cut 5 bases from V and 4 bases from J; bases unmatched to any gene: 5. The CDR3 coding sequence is TGTGCCAGCAGCGCGGACAGGGGTGGAGAGACCCAGTACTTC. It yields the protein CASSADRGGETQYF.

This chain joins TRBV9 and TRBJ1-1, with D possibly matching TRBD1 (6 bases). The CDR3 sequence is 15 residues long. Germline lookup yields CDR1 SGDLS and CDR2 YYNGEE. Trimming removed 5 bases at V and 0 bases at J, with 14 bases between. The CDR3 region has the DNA TGTGCCAGCAGTGCGACAGGAACGATGAACACTGAAGCTTTCTTT. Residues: CASSATGTMNTEAFF.

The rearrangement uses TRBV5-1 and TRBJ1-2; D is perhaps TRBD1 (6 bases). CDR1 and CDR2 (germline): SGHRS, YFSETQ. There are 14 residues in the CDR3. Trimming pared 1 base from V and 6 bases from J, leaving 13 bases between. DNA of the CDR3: TGCGCCAGCAGCTTGTCCCGGGGGGCGGATGGCTACACCTTC. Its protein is CASSLSRGADGYTF.

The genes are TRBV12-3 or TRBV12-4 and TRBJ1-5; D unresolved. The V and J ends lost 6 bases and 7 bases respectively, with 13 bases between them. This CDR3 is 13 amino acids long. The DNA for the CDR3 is TGTGCCAGCAGCAGCGGGGAGGGCCAGCCCCAGCATTTT. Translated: CASSSGEGQPQHF.

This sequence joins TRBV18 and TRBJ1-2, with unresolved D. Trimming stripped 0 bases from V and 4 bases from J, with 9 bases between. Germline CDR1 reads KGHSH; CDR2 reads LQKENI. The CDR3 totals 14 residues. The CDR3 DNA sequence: TGTGCCAGCTCACCACCGTCCGGCGGCTATGGCTACACCTTC. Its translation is CASSPPSGGYGYTF.

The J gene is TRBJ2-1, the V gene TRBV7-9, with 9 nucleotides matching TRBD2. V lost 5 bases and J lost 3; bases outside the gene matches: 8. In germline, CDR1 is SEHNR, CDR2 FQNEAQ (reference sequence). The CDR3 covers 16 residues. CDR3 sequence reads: CASSKTSGENYNEQFF. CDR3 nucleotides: TGTGCCAGCAGCAAGACTAGCGGAGAAAACTACAATGAGCAGTTCTTC.

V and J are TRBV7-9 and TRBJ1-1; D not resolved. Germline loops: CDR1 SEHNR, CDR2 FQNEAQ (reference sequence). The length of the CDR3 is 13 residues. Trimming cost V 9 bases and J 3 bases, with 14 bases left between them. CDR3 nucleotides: TGTGCCAGTCTAGGCGGTTCCTACACTGAAGCTTTCTTT. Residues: CASLGGSYTEAFF. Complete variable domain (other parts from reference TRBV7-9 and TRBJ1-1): DTGVSQNPRHKITKRGQNVTFRCDPISEHNRLYWYRQTLGQGPEFLTYFQNEAQLEKSRLLSDRFSAERPKGSFSTLEIQRTEQGDSAMYLCASLGGSYTEAFFGQGTRLTVV.

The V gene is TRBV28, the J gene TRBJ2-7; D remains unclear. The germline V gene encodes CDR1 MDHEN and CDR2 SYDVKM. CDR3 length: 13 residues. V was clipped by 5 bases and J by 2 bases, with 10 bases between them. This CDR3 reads CASSRRVTYEQYF. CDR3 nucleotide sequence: TGTGCCAGCAGTCGCCGAGTGACCTACGAGCAGTACTTC.

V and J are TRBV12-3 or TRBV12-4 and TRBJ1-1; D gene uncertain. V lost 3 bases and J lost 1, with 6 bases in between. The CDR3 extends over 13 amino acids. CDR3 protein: CASSLGKNTEAFF. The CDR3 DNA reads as TGTGCCAGCAGTTTGGGCAAGAACACTGAAGCTTTCTTT.